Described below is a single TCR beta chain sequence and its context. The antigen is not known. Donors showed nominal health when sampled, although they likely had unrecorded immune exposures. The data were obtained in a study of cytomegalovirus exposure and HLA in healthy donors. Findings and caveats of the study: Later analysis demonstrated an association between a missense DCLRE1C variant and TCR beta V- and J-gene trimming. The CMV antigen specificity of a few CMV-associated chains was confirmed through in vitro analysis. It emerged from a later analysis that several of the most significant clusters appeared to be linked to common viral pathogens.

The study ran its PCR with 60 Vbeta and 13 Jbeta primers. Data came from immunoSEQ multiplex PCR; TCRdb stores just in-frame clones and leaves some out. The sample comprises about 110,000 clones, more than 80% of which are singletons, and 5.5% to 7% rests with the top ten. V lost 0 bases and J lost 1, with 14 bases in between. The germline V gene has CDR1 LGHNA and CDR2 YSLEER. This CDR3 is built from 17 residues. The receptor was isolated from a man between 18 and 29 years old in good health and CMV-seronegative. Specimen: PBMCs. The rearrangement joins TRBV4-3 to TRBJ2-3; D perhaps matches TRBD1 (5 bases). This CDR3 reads CASSQDTAGRGTDTQYF. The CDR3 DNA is TGCGCCAGCAGCCAAGATACCGCAGGGCGCGGCACAGATACGCAGTATTTT.